This T cell receptor beta chain was recorded in a study of blood T cell repertoires in COVID-19. Overall study: COVID-19 samples from acute and convalescent phases originated in the United States, Italy and Spain.

This clone appeared a single time. The table came from immunoSEQ multiplex PCR; TCRdb's copy has only in-frame clones and leaves some out. The sample consists of tens of thousands of clones, about four fifths of them appearing once. Germline CDR1 reads SGHVS; CDR2 reads FQNEAQ. The CDR3 is made up of 15 amino acids. V lost 0 bases to trimming and J lost 7 bases, with 12 bases between them. Sequences were obtained from peripheral blood. J is TRBJ2-2 and V is TRBV7-8; TRBD2 is a possible D gene (6 bases). The source of this sequence is a man between 50 and 59 years old with active COVID-19. CDR3 protein: CASSLASGGVGELFF. The CDR3 DNA reads as TGTGCCAGCAGCTTAGCTAGCGGAGGGGTCGGGGAGCTGTTTTTT.